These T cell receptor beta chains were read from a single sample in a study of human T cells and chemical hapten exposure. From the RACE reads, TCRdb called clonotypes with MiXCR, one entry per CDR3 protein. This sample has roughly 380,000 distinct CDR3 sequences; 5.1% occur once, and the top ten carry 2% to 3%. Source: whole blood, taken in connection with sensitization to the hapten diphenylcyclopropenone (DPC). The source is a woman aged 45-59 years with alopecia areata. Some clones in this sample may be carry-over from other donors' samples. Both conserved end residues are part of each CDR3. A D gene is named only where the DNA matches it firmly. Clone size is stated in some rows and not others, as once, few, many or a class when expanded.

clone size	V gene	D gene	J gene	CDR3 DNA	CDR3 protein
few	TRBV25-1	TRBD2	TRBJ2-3	TGTGCCAGCAGTCCTCTAGCGGGATTAGATACGCAGTATTTT	CASSPLAGLDTQYF
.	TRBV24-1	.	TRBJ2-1	TGTGCCACCAGTGATACGAGGAGCGTTGGGGACAATGAGCAGTTCTTC	CATSDTRSVGDNEQFF
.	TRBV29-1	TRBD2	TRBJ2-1	TGCAGCGTTGAAGGGCTAGCGGGAAGCTCCTACAATGAGCAGTTCTTC	CSVEGLAGSSYNEQFF
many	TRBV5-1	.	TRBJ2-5	TGCGCCAGCAGCTTGGACAGGGCGCGTTCGCCCCAGTACTTC	CASSLDRARSPQYF
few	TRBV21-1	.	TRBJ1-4	TGTGCCAGCCGCCCGGGACAGGGTCAGACTAATGAAAAACTGTTTTTT	CASRPGQGQTNEKLFF
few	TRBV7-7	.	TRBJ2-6	TGTGCCAGCAGTCCGGACCACTCTGGGGCCAACGTCCTGACTTTC	CASSPDHSGANVLTF
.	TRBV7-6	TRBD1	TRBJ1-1	TGTGCCAGCTTACAGGGGGCGGCTACTGAAGCTTTCTTT	CASLQGAATEAFF
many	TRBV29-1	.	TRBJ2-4	TGCAGCTGTTGGGGAGTCCAAAACATTCAGTACTTC	CSCWGVQNIQYF
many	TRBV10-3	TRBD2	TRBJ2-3	TGTGCAACTAGCGGGCCTGGGGGGACAGATACGCAGTATTTT	CATSGPGGTDTQYF
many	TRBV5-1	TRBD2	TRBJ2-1	TGCGCCAGCGGTCAAAGACTAGCGGGGGGGAATGAGCAGTTCTTC	CASGQRLAGGNEQFF
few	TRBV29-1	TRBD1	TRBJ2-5	TGCAGCGTTGAAGATGAACAGGGGGCGATGGAGACCCAGTACTTC	CSVEDEQGAMETQYF
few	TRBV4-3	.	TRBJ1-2	TGCGCCAGCAGCCAAGAGAGAGGGGCGACGTATGGCTACACCTTC	CASSQERGATYGYTF
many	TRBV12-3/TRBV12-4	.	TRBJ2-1	TGTGCCAGCAGTCCAGGCTCTATCAATGAGCAGTTCTTC	CASSPGSINEQFF
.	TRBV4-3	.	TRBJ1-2	TGCGCCAGCAGCCAAGACGGGGCTGGTGGCTACACCTTC	CASSQDGAGGYTF
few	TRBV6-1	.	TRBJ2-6	TGTGCCAGCAGTGATCTGGGCGGGGCCAACGTCCTGACTTTC	CASSDLGGANVLTF
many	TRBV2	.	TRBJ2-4	TGTGCCAGCAGTGGGAATACAGGGAAAAACATTCAGTACTTC	CASSGNTGKNIQYF
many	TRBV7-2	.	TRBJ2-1	TGTGCCAGCAGCTTAGAAGGGGGGGAGTACAATGAGCAGTTCTTC	CASSLEGGEYNEQFF
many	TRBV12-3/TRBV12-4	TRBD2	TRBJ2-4	TGTGCCAGCAGTCGCCACGGGGGGGCCAAAAACATTCAGTACTTC	CASSRHGGAKNIQYF
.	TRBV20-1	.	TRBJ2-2	TGCAGTGCGTCCCCCCGGGTCCAGACCGGGGAGCTGTTTTTT	CSASPRVQTGELFF
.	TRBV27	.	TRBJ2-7	TGTGCCAGCAGTTTAGGAGACGGTCCCTACGAGCAGTACTTC	CASSLGDGPYEQYF
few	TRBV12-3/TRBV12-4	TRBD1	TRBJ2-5	TGTGCCAGCAGTCTGACAGGGGATGGAGAGACCCAGTACTTC	CASSLTGDGETQYF
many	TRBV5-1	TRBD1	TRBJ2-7	TGCGCCAGCAGCCAAAATACAGGGGCCTACGAGCAGTACTTC	CASSQNTGAYEQYF
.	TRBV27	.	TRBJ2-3	TGTGCCAGCAGTTTATCGGGCAGTACCACAGATACGCAGTATTTT	CASSLSGSTTDTQYF
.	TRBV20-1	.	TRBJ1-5	TGCAGTGCCAGTACAGGGTCTAGCAATCAGCCCCAGCATTTT	CSASTGSSNQPQHF
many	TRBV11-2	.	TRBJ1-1	TGTGCCAGCAGCTTAGATCCATCGATGAACACTGAAGCTTTCTTT	CASSLDPSMNTEAFF
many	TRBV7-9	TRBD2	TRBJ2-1	TGTGCCAGCAGCTTATCGGTGGGGAGGGATGAGCAGTTCTTC	CASSLSVGRDEQFF
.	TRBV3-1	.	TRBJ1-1	TGTGCCAGCAGCCAGGGGACCCGAGCGATGGCTTTCTTT	CASSQGTRAMAFF
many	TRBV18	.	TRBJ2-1	TGTGCCAGCTCACCAGGGCGGTATGAGCAGTTCTTC	CASSPGRYEQFF
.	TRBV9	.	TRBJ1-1	TGTGCCAGCAGCGTAGACAGGTCAGGGGATCAGAGAACTGAAGCTTTCTTT	CASSVDRSGDQRTEAFF
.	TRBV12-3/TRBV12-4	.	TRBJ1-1	TGTGCCAGCAGTTTCGGCCGAAAAGCTGAAGCTTTCTTT	CASSFGRKAEAFF
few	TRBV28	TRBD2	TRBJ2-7	TGTGCCAGCAGTGGCGGGGGGGGCTCCTACGAGCAGTACTTC	CASSGGGGSYEQYF
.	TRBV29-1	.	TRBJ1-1	TGCAGCGTTGAAGTCCCCGCAGGAAGGGGCACTGAAGCTTTCTTT	CSVEVPAGRGTEAFF
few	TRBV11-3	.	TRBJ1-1	TGTGCCAGCAGCTTAGGAGATGAAGCTTTCTTT	CASSLGDEAFF
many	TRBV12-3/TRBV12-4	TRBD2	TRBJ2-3	TGTGCCAGCAGTTCGTCACTAGCGCTCGGGGCGCAGTATTTT	CASSSSLALGAQYF